The table lists the clone carrying this T cell receptor beta chain with a few counts. The CDR3 contains 15 residues. The germline V gene has CDR1 DFQATT and CDR2 SNEGSKA (reference sequence). Trimming removed 1 base from V and 5 bases from J, with 15 bases in between. Aged 18 to 65, the patients had hyperthyroidism that was newly diagnosed and had lasted under 2 months. This sample is part of a study of T cells in Graves' hyperthyroidism and ophthalmopathy. TCR beta CDR3 region amplification was performed from RNA transcripts. HTBI primers were employed in a first-round RT-PCR of the TCR CDR3. TCRdb re-called the multiplex PCR reads through MiXCR, storing one row per CDR3 protein. This table has 140,000 or so distinct CDR3 sequences, roughly a fifth appearing once.

This sequence joins TRBV20-1 and TRBJ2-1; D might be TRBD1 or TRBD2, each matching 5 bases. This receptor was identified in a woman between 50 and 59 years old with Graves' hyperthyroidism that later progressed to Graves' ophthalmopathy. Source material: blood. CDR3 amino acids: CSARARGGANNEQFF. DNA of the CDR3: TGCAGTGCTAGAGCTCGGGGCGGAGCAAACAATGAGCAGTTCTTC.